A single sample is the source of the 14 T cell receptor beta chains below, sequenced in a study of blood T cell repertoires in COVID-19. This table comes from immunoSEQ multiplex PCR, and its TCRdb copy is limited to in-frame clones, with some not included. The repertoire holds around 270,000 clones, roughly 84% seen once, with 1.5% in the top ten. Sequencing was performed on peripheral blood. All receptors derive from a woman aged 40-49 years who had recovered from COVID-19.

This clone was seen only a few times. The rearrangement uses TRBV7-9 and TRBJ1-1; D unclear. The CDR3 extends over 13 amino acids. Trimming took 3 bases from V and 0 from J, leaving 5 bases between them. The V gene's germline CDR1 is SEHNR and CDR2 FQNEAQ (reference sequence). This CDR3 is CASSFTVNTEAFF. CDR3 nucleotides: TGTGCCAGCAGCTTTACAGTGAACACTGAAGCTTTCTTT.

The gene calls are TRBV16 and TRBJ1-2; D may be TRBD1 (6 bases). Germline V CDR1 and CDR2: KGHSY, FQNENV. The CDR3 covers 15 residues. V lost 1 base and J 7 bases, leaving 16 bases between the germline ends. CDR3 bases: TGTGCCAGCAGCCAATATACAGGGAAAATCCCTGGCTACACCTTC. Translated: CASSQYTGKIPGYTF.

The rearrangement joins TRBV2 to TRBJ1-1; 8 nucleotides line up with TRBD1. Germline loops: CDR1 SNHLY, CDR2 FYNNEI. J lost 1 base, V lost 5 bases, and 6 bases had no gene match. This CDR3 comprises 15 residues. Here the CDR3 reads CASSPQGGANTEAFF. CDR3 in DNA: TGTGCCAGCAGTCCACAGGGGGGAGCGAACACTGAAGCTTTCTTT. Using reference TRBV2 and TRBJ1-1 for the parts outside the CDR3, the full variable domain is EPEVTQTPSHQVTQMGQEVILRCVPISNHLYFYWYRQILGQKVEFLVSFYNNEISEKSEIFDDQFSVERPDGSNFTLKIRSTKLEDSAMYFCASSPQGGANTEAFFGQGTRLTVV.

J is TRBJ1-5 and V is TRBV19; no definite D call. The CDR3 extends over 14 amino acids. CDR1 and CDR2 from the germline V gene are LNHDA and SQIVND (reference sequence). Trimming shortened V by 6 bases and J by 6 bases, and 15 bases separated the two germline ends. The CDR3: CASSSYGEGQPQHF. Written as DNA, the CDR3 is TGTGCCAGTAGCTCCTATGGGGAGGGTCAGCCCCAGCATTTT.

The CDR3 DNA follows: TGTGCCAGCTCCCGAGGACAGGAGCTCGGGCAGTACTTC. The encoded protein is CASSRGQELGQYF. The gene calls are TRBV18 and TRBJ2-7; 7 bases agree with TRBD1. With 6 bases clipped from V and 9 bases from J, the junction kept 11 bases outside the gene matches. The germline CDR1 and CDR2 sequences are KGHSH and LQKENI. The length of the CDR3 is 13 residues.

The chain has TRBV12-3 or TRBV12-4 and TRBJ1-1; a possible D gene is TRBD1 (6 bases). CDR3 length equals 13 residues. The V end lost 6 bases, the J end lost 6 bases, and 14 bases lay between the germline ends. CDR3 in amino acids: CASRGALRSEAFF. CDR3 bases: TGTGCCAGCAGGGGGGCATTAAGATCTGAAGCTTTCTTT.

The chain employs TRBV6-5 and TRBJ1-2; 7 nucleotides align to TRBD1. This CDR3 spans 15 amino acids. V lost 2 bases to trimming and J lost 2 bases; unmatched junction nucleotides: 5. Germline V gene lookup returns CDR1 MNHEY and CDR2 SVGAGI. The CDR3, as DNA: TGTGCCAGCAGTTACGGGAAGGGACAGAACTATGGCTACACCTTC. Protein sequence: CASSYGKGQNYGYTF.

CDR3 DNA sequence: TGTGCCAGCAGTTTAAGAGGGTTGACAGATACGCAGTATTTT. Translation: CASSLRGLTDTQYF. The V and J genes are TRBV27 and TRBJ2-3, with TRBD2 as a possible D gene (5 bases). This CDR3 has 14 residues. Trimming shortened V by 2 bases and J by 3 bases, and 9 bases separated the two germline ends. CDR1 and CDR2 from the germline V gene are MNHEY and SMNVEV (reference sequence).

The table lists this clone with many counts. The chain is built from TRBV30 and TRBJ1-4; TRBD1 might be the D (6 bases). Germline V gene sequence: CDR1 GTSNPN, CDR2 SVGIG (reference sequence). The CDR3 is 15 residues long. V lost 1 base and J lost 7, with 16 bases in between. CDR3 protein: CAWSGTTGSGEKLFF. The CDR3 nucleotides read TGTGCCTGGAGTGGAACGACAGGTTCGGGTGAAAAACTGTTTTTT.

CDR3 DNA: TGTGCCACCAGTGATTCCTGGACAGGGGGTGAGGATCAGCCCCAGCATTTT. This translates into CATSDSWTGGEDQPQHF. This chain joins TRBV24-1 and TRBJ1-5; 10 positions match TRBD1. Germline CDR1 reads KGHDR; CDR2 reads SFDVKD. With 2 bases clipped from V and 5 bases from J, the junction kept 8 bases outside the gene matches. This CDR3 comprises 17 residues.

The V gene is TRBV7-9, the J gene TRBJ2-1; tentatively, D is TRBD1 (5 bases). The CDR3 covers 15 residues. Germline lookup yields CDR1 SEHNR and CDR2 FQNEAQ (reference sequence). The ends were cut back, 1 base at V and 2 bases at J, with 9 bases in the middle. This CDR3 is CASSLEQVPYNEQFF. In DNA, the CDR3 is TGTGCCAGCAGCTTAGAACAGGTACCCTACAATGAGCAGTTCTTC. Supplemented by reference TRBV7-9 and TRBJ2-1, the full variable domain reads DTGVSQNPRHKITKRGQNVTFRCDPISEHNRLYWYRQTLGQGPEFLTYFQNEAQLEKSRLLSDRFSAERPKGSFSTLEIQRTEQGDSAMYLCASSLEQVPYNEQFFGPGTRLTVL.

The chain couples TRBV4-1 to TRBJ2-5, with 7 positions matching TRBD2. The CDR3 loop spans 15 amino acids. CDR1 and CDR2 from the germline V gene are MGHRA and YSYEKL. V was clipped by 0 bases and J by 7 bases; unmatched bases: 8. This CDR3 reads CASSQEHSGGRTQYF. Here the CDR3 DNA reads TGCGCCAGCAGCCAAGAGCATTCGGGAGGAAGGACCCAGTACTTC.

The rearrangement joins TRBV18 to TRBJ2-5; tentatively, D is TRBD1 (5 bases). V was shortened by 1 base and J by 5 bases, with 8 bases between the two germline ends. The CDR3 covers 13 residues. The germline V gene encodes CDR1 KGHSH and CDR2 LQKENI. The CDR3 sequence is CASSPQGKETQYF. The CDR3 nucleotides are TGTGCCAGCTCACCACAGGGGAAGGAGACCCAGTACTTC.

The chain carries TRBV6-2 or TRBV6-3 and TRBJ2-7; TRBD1 agrees at 7 bases. This CDR3 region has 14 residues. Trimming at V came to 0 bases and at J to 3 bases, leaving 2 bases not matched to a gene. Germline V CDR1 and CDR2: MNHEY, SVGEGT. The CDR3 DNA sequence: TGTGCCAGCAGTTACTCGGGACAGCTCTACGAGCAGTACTTC. It translates to CASSYSGQLYEQYF.